The next 21 T cell receptor beta chains were all read from a single sample in a study of regulatory T cells in long-lasting Graves disease listed by TCRdb under 2021. The library was prepared using multiplex PCR. The listed sequencing device is Illumina HiSeq 4000. TCR beta libraries were built with iRepertoire HTBI primers and Arm-PCR amplification of CDR3 regions. The public reads were quality trimmed at Q25 with fastp and then assembled into clones with MiXCR by TCRdb, keeping productive beta chains. When rows share a CDR3 protein, they turn into one entry using the most common DNA and genes. In all, the sample holds some 340,000 distinct CDR3 sequences, and roughly 23% of those were seen once. The ten largest clones capture around 30% of the sample. The sample's time point label, in plain terms: persistent/refractory GD, antithyroid drugs over 5 years with positive TRAb. RNA was extracted from PBMCs in TRIzol for both TCR sequencing and RNA sequencing.

The sequences come from peripheral blood mononuclear cells (PBMCs), collected when the disease was refractory, from a patient treated with antithyroid drugs. These receptor sequences come from a woman between 40 and 50 years old with Graves disease. Donor details come from another sample of the same person, matched by shared clones.

The chain has TRBV7-2 and TRBJ2-2, with D perhaps being TRBD1 or TRBD2 (5 bases each). The germline gives CDR1 SGHTA, CDR2 FQGNSA. Deletions cut 8 bases from V and 1 base from J, with 17 bases between. This CDR3 has 16 amino acids. The CDR3 reads CASRPTGPLNTGELFF. The CDR3 DNA is TGTGCCAGCCGTCCGACGGGGCCATTGAACACCGGGGAGCTGTTTTTT.

This clonotype was counted a few times. The J gene is TRBJ2-7, the V gene TRBV5-1; either TRBD1 or TRBD2 may supply D (5 bases each). Germline V gene data show CDR1 as SGHRS and CDR2 as YFSETQ. This CDR3 is 18 amino acids long. V was clipped by 0 bases and J by 0 bases, with 19 bases between them. The CDR3 DNA reads as TGCGCCAGCAGCTTGGAGCCCGACGGGGACGGCCGCTCCTACGAGCAGTACTTC. It is translated as CASSLEPDGDGRSYEQYF.

The rearrangement links TRBV20-1 to TRBJ1-1, with D perhaps matching TRBD1 (6 bases). Germline V gives CDR1 DFQATT, CDR2 SNEGSKA (reference sequence). V was pared by 2 bases and J by 6 bases, with 16 bases between. The CDR3 sequence is 14 residues long. CDR3 in amino acids: CSARPGGLIAEAFF. CDR3 bases: TGCAGTGCTAGACCCGGGGGCTTAATTGCTGAAGCTTTCTTT.

This clonotype was seen only a few times. The J gene is TRBJ2-7, the V gene TRBV7-3; maybe TRBD1 (6 bases). Germline-derived CDR1 and CDR2 are SGHTA and FQGTGA. The CDR3 contains 15 residues. V was shortened by 6 bases and J by 2 bases, with 17 bases between the two germline ends. The CDR3: CASSSDDRFPYEQYF. CDR3 nucleotide sequence: TGTGCCAGCAGTTCCGACGACAGGTTCCCCTACGAGCAGTACTTC.

J is TRBJ2-7 and V is TRBV7-9; TRBD1 is a possible D gene (6 bases). The germline V gene has CDR1 SEHNR and CDR2 FQNEAQ (reference sequence). This CDR3 is 14 amino acids long. The germline V and J ends were trimmed by 5 bases and 2 bases, with 13 bases remaining between them. The CDR3 is CASSKTGHTYEQYF. The CDR3 DNA reads TGTGCCAGCAGCAAAACGGGACACACCTACGAGCAGTACTTC.

J is TRBJ2-5 and V is TRBV30, with 8 bases lining up with TRBD1. With 4 bases clipped from V and 5 bases from J, the junction kept 9 bases outside the gene matches. The germline V gene encodes CDR1 GTSNPN and CDR2 SVGIG (reference sequence). This CDR3 region has 14 residues. CDR3 sequence: CAWIPGGDGETQYF. Written as DNA, the CDR3 is TGTGCCTGGATCCCAGGGGGCGACGGGGAGACCCAGTACTTC.

In regard to this clonotype: A far larger clone is one nucleotide away, so this likely arose from a read error. The chain recombines TRBV28 with TRBJ1-6; 9 bases agree with TRBD1. The better agreement between TRBJ1-1 and the DNA end casts doubt on the J call. Germline loops: CDR1 MDHEN, CDR2 SYDVKM. The CDR3 contains 15 residues. The chain's CDR3 is CASSLGLQGATGAFF. DNA for the CDR3: TGTGCCAGCAGTTTAGGGCTACAGGGGGCGACTGGAGCTTTCTTT.

This rearrangement joins TRBV19 to TRBJ2-7, with TRBD1 matching 8 bases. The CDR3 is 14 amino acids. Germline loops: CDR1 LNHDA, CDR2 SQIVND (reference sequence). Trimming cost V 10 bases and J 3 bases; bases outside gene matches: 11. Written as DNA, the CDR3 is TGTGCCACCTCTTTTTACGGGACAGGCTACGAGCAGTACTTC. This translates into CATSFYGTGYEQYF.

The rearrangement joins TRBV5-1 to TRBJ2-7, with 7 bases aligning to TRBD2. Trimming took 0 bases from V and 2 from J; bases not matched to a gene: 5. Germline V gene sequence: CDR1 SGHRS, CDR2 YFSETQ. This CDR3 region has 15 residues. The CDR3 is CASSLAGGGTYEQYF. The CDR3 bases are TGCGCCAGCAGCTTGGCCGGCGGGGGAACCTACGAGCAGTACTTC.

This chain joins TRBV14 and TRBJ2-1, with D perhaps TRBD2 (5 bases). There are 13 residues in the CDR3. Trimming stripped 1 base from V and 7 bases from J, with 8 bases between. Germline loops: CDR1 SGHDN, CDR2 FVKESK. The CDR3 nucleotides are TGTGCCAGCAGCCAAGGCGGGCCGAATGAGCAGTTCTTC. It codes for CASSQGGPNEQFF.

This sequence joins TRBV28 and TRBJ1-5, with D possibly TRBD1 on 6 matching bases. Germline CDR1 MDHEN, CDR2 SYDVKM. V was cut by 7 bases and J by 4 bases, with 17 bases left in between. This CDR3 comprises 15 residues. In DNA, the CDR3 is TGTGCCAGCACCAACCGCAGGGGCTATAATCAGCCCCAGCATTTT. Protein sequence: CASTNRRGYNQPQHF.

As concerns this clonotype: A read error may explain this, as a much larger clone is one base away. The chain employs TRBV28 and TRBJ1-1; no clear D gene. The germline gives CDR1 MDHEN, CDR2 SYDVKM. Between the trimmed V and J ends, which lost 5 bases and 1 base, there was a span of 8 bases. This CDR3 region has 13 residues. Here the CDR3 reads CASSAPTNTEAFF. CDR3 DNA: TGTGCCAGCAGTGCCCCTACGAACACTGAAGCTTTCTTT.

The V call is TRBV27, the J call TRBJ2-2, with D perhaps matching TRBD1 or TRBD2 (5 bases each). V was trimmed by 3 bases and J by 6 bases, leaving 11 bases between them. CDR3 size: 14 residues. In germline, CDR1 is MNHEY, CDR2 SMNVEV (reference sequence). The CDR3 DNA reads TGTGCCAGCAGTTTCCCAGGGAGCGCCGGGGAGCTGTTTTTT. This gives the protein CASSFPGSAGELFF.

V and J are TRBV20-1 and TRBJ1-6; 7 nucleotides agree with TRBD1. The CDR3 loop spans 14 amino acids. The V gene end was trimmed by 6 bases and the J gene end by 6 bases; junction bases not matched to a gene: 8. Looked up from germline, CDR1 is DFQATT and CDR2 is SNEGSKA (reference sequence). The CDR3 coding sequence is TGCAGTGCGGATGGGGCAGGGGGTAATTCACCCCTCCACTTT. Residues: CSADGAGGNSPLHF.

The chain uses TRBV5-5 and TRBJ2-1; no definite D call. Per germline, CDR1 SGHKS and CDR2 YYEKEE (reference sequence). CDR3 size: 12 residues. The ends were cut back, 3 bases at V and 8 bases at J, with 9 bases in the middle. CDR3 protein: CASSWTTDEQFF. CDR3 nucleotide sequence: TGTGCCAGCAGCTGGACCACCGATGAGCAGTTCTTC.

This chain joins TRBV28 and TRBJ2-3; 8 nucleotides agree with TRBD1. The CDR3 extends over 14 amino acids. J lost 7 bases, V lost 2 bases, and 5 bases had no gene match. Per germline, CDR1 MDHEN and CDR2 SYDVKM. Here the CDR3 DNA reads TGTGCCAGCAGTTTACGGCAGGGGGCGAATACGCAGTATTTT. This gives the protein CASSLRQGANTQYF.

This clonotype occurred a few times. The V call is TRBV2, the J call TRBJ1-4; TRBD1 might be the D (6 bases). The CDR3 runs 14 residues. The germline V and J ends were trimmed by 7 bases and 7 bases, with 16 bases remaining between them. Germline V gene data show CDR1 as SNHLY and CDR2 as FYNNEI. CDR3 nucleotide sequence: TGTGCCAGCAACGACGGGGGGCGCGCTGAAAAACTGTTTTTT. Translated, it gives CASNDGGRAEKLFF.

The chain uses TRBV14 and TRBJ1-5; no clear D. The CDR3 consists of 15 residues. Trimming removed 4 bases from V and 6 bases from J, with 16 bases in between. CDR1 is SGHDN, CDR2 FVKESK, per germline. The CDR3 region has the DNA TGTGCCAGCAGCCCCACACTCTTCGGGGTTCAGCCCCAGCATTTT. Translated, it gives CASSPTLFGVQPQHF.

This clonotype turned up a few times. This chain uses TRBV6-1 with TRBJ2-1; TRBD1 aligns across 7 bases. The junction had 7 bases not matched to a gene; V was cut back by 5 bases and J by 0 bases. This CDR3 comprises 16 residues. Germline loops: CDR1 MNHNS, CDR2 SASEGT. As DNA, the CDR3 is TGTGCCAGCAGTAACCTACAGGGGAGCTCCTACAATGAGCAGTTCTTC. It encodes CASSNLQGSSYNEQFF.

In this sample, this clonotype turned up many times. The V and J genes are TRBV20-1 and TRBJ2-5; 8 nucleotides agree with TRBD1. This CDR3 has 12 amino acids. V lost 5 bases and J lost 8; bases outside the gene matches: 7. Germline V gene sequence: CDR1 DFQATT, CDR2 SNEGSKA (reference sequence). CDR3 amino acids: CSASRTGKTQYF. The CDR3 DNA follows: TGCAGTGCTTCTCGGACAGGGAAAACCCAGTACTTC.

This clonotype was recorded once. This chain links TRBV12-3 or TRBV12-4 with TRBJ2-4, with no clear D. V was trimmed by 3 bases and J by 3 bases, leaving 9 bases between them. This CDR3 is 14 amino acids long. CDR3 protein: CASSFTGGKNIQYF. CDR3 coding DNA: TGTGCCAGCAGTTTTACGGGCGGCAAAAACATTCAGTACTTC.